The 14 T cell receptor beta chains listed next were all sequenced from one sample in a study of response to subunit inactivated influenza vaccine. A single record per CDR3 protein comes from TCRdb applying MiXCR to the RT-PCR reads. The table records approximately 170,000 distinct CDR3 sequences, 13% to 15% of them present only once. The sequences come from CD8+ T cells sorted from PBMCs, collected roughly 5 days after vaccination. The origin of the receptors is a man in his forties or fifties who received an inactivated influenza vaccine.

This chain joins TRBV5-5 and TRBJ2-1; 7 nucleotides line up with TRBD1. This CDR3 is 16 amino acids long. V lost 3 bases to trimming and J lost 7 bases; unmatched junction nucleotides: 13. Germline V gives CDR1 SGHKS, CDR2 YYEKEE (reference sequence). CDR3 nucleotide sequence: TGTGCCAGCAGCTACACAGGGGCCACGTTATTGAATGAGCAGTTCTTC. This gives the protein CASSYTGATLLNEQFF.

The table lists this clonotype with a few counts. This CDR3 reads CAISESEPHTEAFF. CDR3 DNA sequence: TGTGCCATCAGTGAGTCCGAACCACACACTGAAGCTTTCTTT. The chain uses TRBV10-3 and TRBJ1-1; D ambiguous. With 0 bases removed from V and 3 bases from J, the gap between germline ends came to 8 bases. The CDR3 length is 14 residues. Germline V gives CDR1 ENHRY, CDR2 SYGVKD.

This clonotype turned up a few times. The V call is TRBV7-6, the J call TRBJ2-1; D is possibly TRBD1 or TRBD2 (5 bases each). The CDR3 loop spans 16 amino acids. From germline, CDR1 is SGHVS and CDR2 FNYEAQ. Trimming took off 3 bases at V and 3 bases at J, with 15 bases between the two ends. The CDR3 DNA reads TGTGCCAGCAGCTTCCACGGGGCAATCGGCTACAATGAGCAGTTCTTC. Translated: CASSFHGAIGYNEQFF. The variable domain in full, completed from reference TRBV7-6 and TRBJ2-1, reads GAGVSQSPRYKVTKRGQDVALRCDPISGHVSLYWYRQALGQGPEFLTYFNYEAQQDKSGLPNDRFSAERPEGSISTLTIQRTEQRDSAMYRCASSFHGAIGYNEQFFGPGTRLTVL.

This clonotype has more than one count but fewer than ten. This chain connects TRBV7-9 to TRBJ2-4, with D uncertain. Trimming took 7 bases from V and 2 from J, leaving 12 bases between them. Germline CDR1 reads SEHNR; CDR2 reads FQNEAQ (reference sequence). The CDR3 has 14 residues. CDR3 residues: CASIDAGSKNIQYF. The CDR3 DNA follows: TGTGCCAGCATCGACGCAGGTTCCAAAAACATTCAGTACTTC.

This chain connects TRBV27 to TRBJ2-3, with D unclear. The V end lost 5 bases, the J end lost 4 bases, and 7 bases lay between the germline ends. The CDR3 consists of 12 residues. Germline V gives CDR1 MNHEY, CDR2 SMNVEV (reference sequence). CDR3 sequence: CASSALSDTQYF. The CDR3 DNA is TGTGCCAGCAGTGCGCTTTCAGATACGCAGTATTTT.

J is TRBJ2-7 and V is TRBV11-1, with a tentative D call TRBD2 (5 bases). The CDR3 runs to 15 residues. V was trimmed by 6 bases and J by 0 bases, leaving 15 bases between them. Germline loops: CDR1 SGHAT, CDR2 FQDESV (reference sequence). The CDR3 sequence is CASRRQAVSSYEQYF. CDR3 DNA sequence: TGTGCCAGCAGGCGTCAAGCGGTATCCTCCTACGAGCAGTACTTC.

This clonotype was observed a handful of times. This chain uses TRBV6-2 or TRBV6-3 with TRBJ2-2; weak D call: TRBD2 (5 bases). There are 16 residues in the CDR3. CDR1 is MNHEY, CDR2 SVGEGT, per germline. V lost 0 bases and J lost 0, with 8 bases in between. CDR3 coding DNA: TGTGCCAGCAGTTACTCCGCGGGCGCGAACACCGGGGAGCTGTTTTTT. Translating it yields CASSYSAGANTGELFF.

This clonotype was counted only a few times. The chain carries TRBV6-2 or TRBV6-3 and TRBJ2-1, with D perhaps TRBD1 (5 bases). Trimming removed 2 bases from V and 3 bases from J, with 11 bases in between. Germline-derived CDR1 and CDR2 are MNHEY and SVGEGT. This CDR3 has 15 amino acids. The CDR3 reads CASSYPGIGYNEQFF. CDR3 in DNA: TGTGCCAGCAGTTACCCAGGGATTGGCTACAATGAGCAGTTCTTC.

This clonotype was detected only a few times. The chain joins TRBV5-5 to TRBJ2-7; 8 nucleotides agree with TRBD1. The germline V gene has CDR1 SGHKS and CDR2 YYEKEE (reference sequence). Trimming at V came to 4 bases and at J to 2 bases, leaving 11 bases not matched to a gene. The CDR3 covers 16 residues. CDR3 nucleotides: TGTGCCAGCAGCATACTGACAGGGGAGCCCACCTACGAGCAGTACTTC. Translated: CASSILTGEPTYEQYF.

The table lists this clonotype with a few counts. This rearrangement joins TRBV12-3 or TRBV12-4 to TRBJ1-1; no firm D call. The CDR3 has 13 amino acids. Trimming left V 7 bases short and J 11 bases short, with 20 bases between. The CDR3 DNA reads TGTGCCAGCACCTGGGGAGAGATAGACGGGGCTTTCTTT. It codes for CASTWGEIDGAFF.

There are many counts of this clonotype. This chain uses TRBV12-3 or TRBV12-4 with TRBJ2-7; D might be TRBD1 (5 bases). The germline V and J ends were trimmed by 2 bases and 4 bases, with 18 bases remaining between them. The CDR3 is made up of 16 amino acids. The CDR3 bases are TGTGCCAGCAGTTTAAGTCAGACAGAAAAAATTTACGAGCAGTACTTC. This codes for CASSLSQTEKIYEQYF.

The chain recombines TRBV6-5 with TRBJ2-1, with TRBD2 matching over 7 bases. Germline V gene sequence: CDR1 MNHEY, CDR2 SVGAGI. The V and J ends lost 2 bases and 6 bases, in that order; junction bases with no gene match: 7. The CDR3 is 15 residues long. CDR3 nucleotide sequence: TGTGCCAGCAGTTACGGGGCGGGAGCCGGCAATGAGCAGTTCTTC. Its translation is CASSYGAGAGNEQFF.

This clonotype occurred a few times. V usage is TRBV11-2 and J usage is TRBJ2-1; weak D call: TRBD2 (5 bases). The CDR3 length is 18 residues. The V gene lost 0 bases and the J gene lost 0 bases, with 15 bases spanning the gap. Germline lookup yields CDR1 SGHAT and CDR2 FQNNGV. The DNA for the CDR3 is TGTGCCAGCAGCTTAGAGCATTCGGCGGGCTTCTCCTACAATGAGCAGTTCTTC. Protein sequence: CASSLEHSAGFSYNEQFF. Using reference TRBV11-2 and TRBJ2-1 for the parts outside the CDR3, the full variable domain is EAGVAQSPRYKIIEKRQSVAFWCNPISGHATLYWYQQILGQGPKLLIQFQNNGVVDDSQLPKDRFSAERLKGVDSTLKIQPAKLEDSAVYLCASSLEHSAGFSYNEQFFGPGTRLTVL.

The genes are TRBV18 and TRBJ2-1; no clear D gene. V was trimmed by 6 bases and J by 4 bases, leaving 7 bases between them. The CDR3 is 12 amino acids. CDR1 and CDR2 (germline): KGHSH, LQKENI. CDR3 DNA: TGTGCCAGCTCCCACAGTTACAATGAGCAGTTCTTC. Translation: CASSHSYNEQFF.